The present entry profiles one T cell receptor beta chain with its context. This clone was observed a handful of times. The clone's antigen remains unknown. No base-level quality is on record; no much larger clone is a single base apart. The sample originates from a study of blood T cell repertoires in COVID-19 (dated by TCRdb to the early 2020s). Some background on the complete study: The collaborator samples originated in the United States, Italy and Spain and spanned the acute and convalescent phases of COVID-19. HLA class I and class II types, where available, came from metadata supplied by the sample provider rather than from assay-based typing. The samples were drawn from the first 160 participants of the ongoing ImmuneRACE study and from 950 to 1,500 subjects provided by 6 global collaborators. The material from the prospective study consisted of cDNA or gDNA derived from T cells, B-cell-depleted T cells, or PBMCs. Sample metadata almost always included a de-identified subject ID, COVID-19 status, age in years and sex. Subjects who had been exposed to COVID-19, were actively infected with it, or had recovered from it provided the deeply sampled blood TCRbeta repertoires that made up the dataset. The repertoires were made available in a free public database intended to serve as a resource for research on the immune response to SARS-CoV-2.

Participants in the prospective study were enrolled through a virtual design, were aged roughly 18 to 100 years, and lived in about two dozen United States geographic areas. In the prospective study, cohorts were assigned on the basis of participant-reported clinical history obtained from a screening survey and a study questionnaire. For ImmuneRACE Cohort 3, a participant was defined as recovered based on two consecutive negative NP/OP PCR tests, clearance by a healthcare professional, or resolution of symptoms. Mobile phlebotomists in the prospective study collected whole blood, serum and a nasopharyngeal or oropharyngeal swab from every participant. Additional blood draws and questionnaires over an approximately 2-month period could optionally be provided by prospective study participants. Blood samples from the prospective study were shipped frozen or at room temperature prior to DNA extraction.

The immunoSEQ Assay, a bias-controlled multiplex PCR, was used to amplify TCRbeta CDR3 regions from genomic DNA. In the paper's pipeline: The number of nucleated cells in each sample was estimated by amplification of reference gene primers within the assay. Sequence reads were collapsed and filtered to measure the absolute abundance of every unique TCRbeta CDR3 rearrangement. For each sample, productive Simpson clonality was calculated by taking the square root of Simpson's diversity index across productive rearrangements. TCRdb provides this immuneACCESS table in a form limited to in-frame rearrangements. Some clones are lacking; in checked studies, under half of them reflect an unresolved V gene, and why the rest are absent is not known. The D gene and trimming were derived from the DNA, and the V and J assignments and clone size from that table. This sample lists roughly 330,000 clones; roughly 87% were detected once. Together, the top ten hold approximately 5% of the sample.

The germline V gene (reference sequence) supplies CDR1 LGHDT and CDR2 YNNKEL. From the cysteine up to the phenylalanine, the CDR3 has a length of 15 residues. The only DNA kept is the CDR3, 45 bases in frame from the first base. V lost 0 bases and J lost 6 bases; the stretch between them is 14 bases long. Overall study outcomes, separate from this receptor: The quantity of clinical and demographic metadata differed by source and by participant and was supplied without curation.

This chain joins TRBV3-1 (or the pseudogene TRBV3-2) to TRBJ1-2; a tentative D match to TRBD1 spans 5 bases. The sample comprised PBMCs or T cells enriched from blood (not recorded which). The receptor's source is a woman in her 30s who had recovered from COVID-19. The CDR3 reads CASSQEKGWGHGYTF. In nucleotides, the sequence is TGTGCCAGCAGCCAAGAAAAAGGCTGGGGCCATGGCTACACCTTC.